The rows below give T cell receptor beta chains drawn from one sample of a study of blood T cell repertoires in COVID-19. Assay: immunoSEQ multiplex PCR; the TCRdb copy retains only in-frame clones and omits some. The table includes approximately 300,000 clones, approximately 91% detected once. Source material: PBMCs or T cells enriched from blood (not recorded which). All receptors come from a man aged 55 to 70 who had recovered from COVID-19. CDR3s include the opening cysteine and the closing phenylalanine or tryptophan. Fields, in order: J gene, clone size, V gene, D gene, CDR3 protein, CDR3 DNA. D genes are given only for firm matches. Some rows have no size entry. The others give once, few or many, or a class for an expanded clone.

TRBJ2-2	few	TRBV28	-	CASSSDRKLFF	TGTGCCAGCAGTTCAGACAGGAAGCTGTTTTTT
TRBJ2-3	-	TRBV7-9	TRBD2	CASSPLTSGRGWDTQYF	TGTGCCAGCAGCCCACTCACTAGCGGGAGAGGGTGGGATACGCAGTATTTT
TRBJ1-4	once	TRBV5-1	TRBD1	CASSSDGTGEKLFF	TGCGCCAGCAGCTCGGACGGGACAGGCGAAAAACTGTTTTTT
TRBJ2-2	-	TRBV18	-	CASSPGTGATGELFF	TGTGCCAGCTCACCAGGCACAGGAGCCACCGGGGAGCTGTTTTTT
TRBJ2-7	-	TRBV12-5	-	CASPTLQVTYEQYF	TGTGCTAGTCCCACCTTACAGGTAACCTACGAGCAGTACTTC
TRBJ2-7	-	TRBV11-3	-	CASSLGGTYEQYF	TGTGCCAGCAGCCTGGGGGGAACCTACGAGCAGTACTTC
TRBJ1-2	-	TRBV9	TRBD1	CASSDNRGWTPYRGYTF	TGTGCCAGCAGCGATAACAGGGGTTGGACTCCCTATCGTGGCTACACCTTC
TRBJ1-4	-	TRBV7-8	-	CASSLALPAAGRATNEKLFF	TGTGCCAGCAGCTTAGCCCTGCCGGCGGCGGGCCGAGCAACTAATGAAAAACTGTTTTTT
TRBJ2-1	-	TRBV28	TRBD1	CASRLGGTGGGEQFF	TGTGCCAGCAGGCTTGGGGGGACAGGGGGCGGTGAGCAGTTCTTC
TRBJ2-3	-	TRBV7-2	-	CASSLATGFADTQYF	TGTGCCAGCAGCTTAGCCACAGGGTTCGCAGATACGCAGTATTTT
TRBJ2-1	-	TRBV24-1	-	CATSDREAKQFF	TGTGCCACCAGTGATCGAGAAGCAAAGCAGTTCTTC
TRBJ2-5	-	TRBV7-3	TRBD1	CASSFGTGQGALETQYF	TGTGCCAGCAGCTTTGGGACAGGACAGGGGGCTTTAGAGACCCAGTACTTC
TRBJ1-3	-	TRBV5-6	-	CASSLAPGPGNTIYF	TGTGCCAGCAGCTTGGCGCCTGGGCCTGGAAACACCATATATTTT
TRBJ2-1	-	TRBV7-2	-	CASSLVAGKIYNEQFF	TGTGCCAGCAGCTTAGTGGCGGGGAAAATCTACAATGAGCAGTTCTTC
TRBJ2-5	once	TRBV27	TRBD2	CASSPQGLVSLETQYF	TGTGCCAGCAGTCCCCAGGGACTAGTTAGTCTAGAGACCCAGTACTTC
TRBJ2-6	-	TRBV7-2	-	CASSSRTSGANVLTF	TGTGCCAGCAGCTCAAGGACTTCTGGGGCCAACGTCCTGACTTTC
TRBJ1-1	-	TRBV5-8	TRBD1	CASKNRDRGQSTEAFF	TGTGCCAGCAAGAACCGGGACAGGGGGCAAAGCACTGAAGCTTTCTTT
TRBJ1-6	once	TRBV24-1	TRBD1	CATKGTGDNSPLHF	TGTGCCACCAAGGGGACAGGCGATAATTCACCCCTCCACTTT
TRBJ1-2	-	TRBV6-5	TRBD1	CASRRDRGRPYGYTF	TGTGCCAGCAGACGTGACAGGGGGCGGCCCTATGGCTACACCTTC
TRBJ2-1	-	TRBV29-1	TRBD2	CSSDLAGGNEQFF	TGCAGCTCCGACCTAGCGGGAGGCAATGAGCAGTTCTTC
TRBJ1-2	-	TRBV5-1	-	CASSLQSTNYGYTF	TGCGCCAGCAGCTTACAGTCGACTAACTATGGCTACACCTTC
TRBJ1-1	once	TRBV29-1	-	CSVAGRMNTEAFF	TGCAGCGTTGCAGGGCGCATGAACACTGAAGCTTTCTTT
TRBJ1-6	-	TRBV28	TRBD1	CASSFLQGATSPLHF	TGTGCCAGCAGTTTCCTACAGGGGGCGACTTCACCCCTCCACTTT
TRBJ2-7	-	TRBV29-1	TRBD2	CSATGLAGSHEQYF	TGCAGCGCAACCGGACTAGCTGGTAGTCACGAGCAGTACTTC
TRBJ1-5	-	TRBV19	-	CASSPRGGYSNQPQHF	TGTGCCAGTAGTCCCAGGGGCGGATATAGCAATCAGCCCCAGCATTTT
TRBJ2-3	-	TRBV7-8	TRBD1	CASSLQGASTDTQYF	TGTGCCAGCAGCCTACAGGGGGCTTCCACAGATACGCAGTATTTT
TRBJ2-2	-	TRBV5-1	-	CASRPGSYGGELFF	TGCGCCAGCAGGCCCGGGAGCTACGGCGGGGAGCTGTTTTTT
TRBJ1-2	-	TRBV5-8	TRBD1	CASSTGQGGYTF	TGTGCCAGCAGCACCGGACAGGGTGGCTACACCTTC
TRBJ2-5	-	TRBV11-2	-	CASSPEGGRHVGQTQYF	TGTGCCAGCAGCCCAGAGGGGGGGCGCCACGTGGGGCAGACCCAGTACTTC
TRBJ2-7	-	TRBV19	-	CASSIKGAYEQYF	TGTGCCAGTAGTATTAAGGGGGCCTACGAGCAGTACTTC
TRBJ2-7	once	TRBV29-1	TRBD1	CSVELMTGSEQYF	TGCAGCGTTGAATTGATGACAGGGAGCGAGCAGTACTTC
TRBJ2-3	-	TRBV6-6	-	CASSFWQGKDTQYF	TGTGCCAGCAGTTTTTGGCAGGGGAAAGATACGCAGTATTTT
TRBJ1-3	-	TRBV6-5	-	CASSPGGMGGNTIYF	TGTGCCAGCAGCCCCGGGGGGATGGGCGGAAACACCATATATTTT
TRBJ1-5	-	TRBV28	-	CASSPSNQPQHF	TGTGCCAGCAGTCCAAGCAATCAGCCCCAGCATTTT
TRBJ1-5	-	TRBV28	-	CASSLRQGKYNQPQHF	TGTGCCAGCAGCCTTCGTCAGGGTAAATACAATCAGCCCCAGCATTTT
TRBJ1-6	-	TRBV21-1	-	CAVNRGYNSPLHF	TGTGCCGTAAACAGGGGCTATAATTCACCCCTCCACTTT
TRBJ2-1	once	TRBV5-1	-	CASSLVQGLYNEQFF	TGCGCCAGCAGCTTGGTTCAGGGCCTATACAATGAGCAGTTCTTC
TRBJ1-2	-	TRBV19	TRBD1	CASSWDRRGGYTF	TGTGCCAGTAGCTGGGACAGGCGGGGTGGCTACACCTTC
TRBJ1-4	-	TRBV6-6	-	CASSYGRGGTNEKLFF	TGTGCCAGCAGTTACGGTCGGGGGGGAACTAATGAAAAACTGTTTTTT
TRBJ2-7	-	TRBV4-1	-	CASSLVFGAKPDEQYF	TGCGCCAGCAGCCTGGTGTTCGGAGCGAAACCCGACGAGCAGTACTTC
TRBJ2-7	-	TRBV18	-	CASSPRQGTYEQYF	TGTGCCAGTTCACCACGCCAGGGAACCTACGAGCAGTACTTC